This TCR beta chain was sequenced in a study of blood T cell repertoires in COVID-19. Study-level background: There were acute and convalescent COVID-19 samples, and they came from the United States, Italy and Spain. T cells, B-cell-depleted T cells, or PBMCs supplied cDNA or gDNA.

Authors' analysis steps: Amplified reference gene primers provided the basis for estimating nucleated cell counts. Produced via immunoSEQ multiplex PCR; TCRdb's table is partial and in-frame only. V and J calls and clone size follow that table, whereas D and trimming were derived from the DNA. The sample consists of about 92,000 clones, 85% of them appearing once. CDR3 length equals 16 residues. Trimming removed 4 bases at V and 3 bases at J, with 16 bases between. CDR1 and CDR2 (germline): SNHLY, FYNNEI. The TCR originated in a man older than 75 with acute or convalescent COVID-19. Sequenced sample: peripheral blood. This rearrangement joins TRBV2 to TRBJ2-1, with D perhaps TRBD2 (6 bases). The CDR3 is CASSVSGRLYYNEQFF. CDR3 bases: TGTGCCAGCAGTGTAAGCGGGCGTTTATACTACAATGAGCAGTTCTTC.